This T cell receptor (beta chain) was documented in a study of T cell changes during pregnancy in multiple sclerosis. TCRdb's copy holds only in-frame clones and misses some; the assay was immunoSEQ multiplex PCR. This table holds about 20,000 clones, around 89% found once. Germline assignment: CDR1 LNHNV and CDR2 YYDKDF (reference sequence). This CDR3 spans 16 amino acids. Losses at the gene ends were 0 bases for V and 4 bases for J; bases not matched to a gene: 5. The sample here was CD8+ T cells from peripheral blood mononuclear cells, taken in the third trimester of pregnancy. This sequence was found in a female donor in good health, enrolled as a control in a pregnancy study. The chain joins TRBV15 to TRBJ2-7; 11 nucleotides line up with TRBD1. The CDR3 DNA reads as TGTGCCACCAGCAGAGATGGGGGACAGGGGGTGTACGAGCAGTACTTC. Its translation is CATSRDGGQGVYEQYF.